What follows is one T cell receptor (beta chain) and its context. This sample was taken from a study of T cells in localized non-small cell lung cancer. Some clones are missing from TCRdb's copy, which holds only in-frame ones; the method was immunoSEQ multiplex PCR. This repertoire shows tens of thousands of clones, roughly 85% found once; its top ten account for about 6%. Germline CDR1 SNHLY, CDR2 FYNNEI. This CDR3 is 13 amino acids long. V was trimmed by 6 bases and J by 2 bases, leaving 11 bases between them. The TCR sequence derives from a male donor at least 60 years old with stage II lung adenocarcinoma. The sample was peripheral blood mononuclear cells, taken before any cancer treatment. The rearrangement links TRBV2 to TRBJ2-7; D unresolved. CDR3 in DNA: TGTGCCAGCAGCCCTTTAACAGCCTACGAGCAGTACTTC. Translating it yields CASSPLTAYEQYF.